These T cell receptor beta chains were read from a single sample in a study of blood T cells in healthy people across ages. TCRdb recomputed calls from the 5' RACE reads with MiXCR, one row per CDR3 protein. The table records 600,000 to 850,000 distinct CDR3 sequences, around 40% of them present only once. Sequences were obtained from blood. The receptor source for this set is a woman aged 60-75 years in good health. Each CDR3 is given with its conserved first and last residue. The D gene is left open where the match is weak. The size of a clone is reported for some rows only, either as once, few or many, or as a class for expanded clones.

CDR3 protein: CASSAILDEKLFF
CDR3 DNA: TGTGCCAGCAGCGCCATCCTAGATGAAAAACTGTTTTTT
J gene: TRBJ1-4
CDR3 length: 13
clone size: NA
V gene: TRBV5-6
D gene: NA

CDR3 protein: CASSQLQGRNEQYF
CDR3 DNA: TGTGCCAGCAGCCAATTACAGGGTCGTAACGAGCAGTACTTC
J gene: TRBJ2-7
CDR3 length: 14
clone size: few
V gene: TRBV3-1
D gene: NA

CDR3 protein: CASSFRVEQYF
CDR3 DNA: TGTGCCAGCAGCTTCAGGGTCGAGCAGTACTTC
J gene: TRBJ2-7
CDR3 length: 11
clone size: many
V gene: TRBV5-5
D gene: NA

CDR3 protein: CASSAAQSSYNEQFF
CDR3 DNA: TGTGCCAGCAGCGCCGCCCAAAGCTCCTACAATGAGCAGTTCTTC
J gene: TRBJ2-1
CDR3 length: 15
clone size: NA
V gene: TRBV7-6
D gene: NA

CDR3 protein: CASSYWWTSDANEQFF
CDR3 DNA: TGTGCCAGCAGCTATTGGTGGACTAGCGACGCCAATGAGCAGTTCTTC
J gene: TRBJ2-1
CDR3 length: 16
clone size: NA
V gene: TRBV7-2
D gene: TRBD2

CDR3 protein: CASSEYLSNQPQHF
CDR3 DNA: TGTGCCAGCAGTGAATATCTTAGCAATCAGCCCCAGCATTTT
J gene: TRBJ1-5
CDR3 length: 14
clone size: few
V gene: TRBV25-1
D gene: NA

CDR3 protein: CSAPTSGMETQYF
CDR3 DNA: TGCAGCGCTCCCACTAGCGGGATGGAGACCCAGTACTTC
J gene: TRBJ2-5
CDR3 length: 13
clone size: NA
V gene: TRBV29-1
D gene: TRBD2

CDR3 protein: CAISRSGFDTGELFF
CDR3 DNA: TGTGCCATCAGCCGTAGCGGGTTCGACACCGGGGAGCTGTTTTTT
J gene: TRBJ2-2
CDR3 length: 15
clone size: NA
V gene: TRBV10-3
D gene: TRBD2

CDR3 protein: CASSELGVMNTEAFF
CDR3 DNA: TGTGCCAGCAGTGAATTGGGGGTCATGAACACTGAAGCTTTCTTT
J gene: TRBJ1-1
CDR3 length: 15
clone size: NA
V gene: TRBV2
D gene: NA

CDR3 protein: CASSLAFLAGNNEQFF
CDR3 DNA: TGCGCCAGCAGCTTGGCCTTCCTAGCGGGGAACAATGAGCAGTTCTTC
J gene: TRBJ2-1
CDR3 length: 16
clone size: NA
V gene: TRBV5-1
D gene: TRBD2

CDR3 protein: CASGIPGSTDTQYF
CDR3 DNA: TGTGCCAGCGGAATTCCGGGGAGCACAGATACGCAGTATTTT
J gene: TRBJ2-3
CDR3 length: 14
clone size: many
V gene: TRBV3-1
D gene: NA

CDR3 protein: CASSQVAKGGFEQFF
CDR3 DNA: TGTGCCAGCAGCCAGGTTGCCAAGGGGGGCTTTGAGCAGTTCTTC
J gene: TRBJ2-1
CDR3 length: 15
clone size: few
V gene: TRBV4-2
D gene: NA

CDR3 protein: CASSTSGGTETQYF
CDR3 DNA: TGTGCCAGCAGTACATCCGGTGGGACAGAGACCCAGTACTTC
J gene: TRBJ2-5
CDR3 length: 14
clone size: NA
V gene: TRBV25-1
D gene: NA

CDR3 protein: CASSSGGQVMNTEAFF
CDR3 DNA: TGTGCCAGCAGCTCGGGGGGGCAGGTAATGAACACTGAAGCTTTCTTT
J gene: TRBJ1-1
CDR3 length: 16
clone size: NA
V gene: TRBV9
D gene: NA

CDR3 protein: CSVVLTNEKLFF
CDR3 DNA: TGCAGCGTTGTGCTAACTAATGAAAAACTGTTTTTT
J gene: TRBJ1-4
CDR3 length: 12
clone size: few
V gene: TRBV29-1
D gene: NA

CDR3 protein: CASSRGELEQFF
CDR3 DNA: TGTGCCAGCAGCCGCGGGGAGCTTGAGCAGTTCTTC
J gene: TRBJ2-1
CDR3 length: 12
clone size: NA
V gene: TRBV12-3/TRBV12-4
D gene: NA

CDR3 protein: CASRPSGASRETQYF
CDR3 DNA: TGTGCCAGCAGACCTAGCGGGGCTTCTCGGGAGACCCAGTACTTC
J gene: TRBJ2-5
CDR3 length: 15
clone size: NA
V gene: TRBV6-2/TRBV6-3
D gene: TRBD2

CDR3 protein: CASSYSGTPQYEQYF
CDR3 DNA: TGTGCCAGCAGTTACTCTGGGACTCCTCAATACGAGCAGTACTTC
J gene: TRBJ2-7
CDR3 length: 15
clone size: NA
V gene: TRBV6-5
D gene: NA

CDR3 protein: CAITRDNEQFF
CDR3 DNA: TGTGCCATAACTAGGGACAATGAGCAGTTCTTC
J gene: TRBJ2-1
CDR3 length: 11
clone size: few
V gene: TRBV7-9
D gene: NA

CDR3 protein: CATRGGGSYNEQYF
CDR3 DNA: TGTGCCACCCGGGGCGGGGGGTCCTACAATGAGCAGTACTTC
J gene: TRBJ2-7
CDR3 length: 14
clone size: NA
V gene: TRBV15
D gene: TRBD2

CDR3 protein: CASSWGAGNQPQHF
CDR3 DNA: TGTGCCAGCAGCTGGGGAGCGGGCAATCAGCCCCAGCATTTT
J gene: TRBJ1-5
CDR3 length: 14
clone size: NA
V gene: TRBV28
D gene: NA

CDR3 protein: CASSERTGRAEAFF
CDR3 DNA: TGTGCCAGCAGTGAACGGACAGGGCGGGCTGAAGCTTTCTTT
J gene: TRBJ1-1
CDR3 length: 14
clone size: few
V gene: TRBV2
D gene: TRBD1

CDR3 protein: CASSSATTGATEAFF
CDR3 DNA: TGTGCCAGCAGCTCGGCAACTACAGGGGCCACTGAAGCTTTCTTT
J gene: TRBJ1-1
CDR3 length: 15
clone size: NA
V gene: TRBV7-6
D gene: TRBD1

CDR3 protein: CASSYDGYNYGYTF
CDR3 DNA: TGTGCCAGCAGTTACGACGGATATAACTATGGCTACACCTTC
J gene: TRBJ1-2
CDR3 length: 14
clone size: NA
V gene: TRBV6-5
D gene: NA

CDR3 protein: CVAGQNAYEQYF
CDR3 DNA: TGTGTCGCGGGACAAAACGCCTACGAGCAGTACTTC
J gene: TRBJ2-7
CDR3 length: 12
clone size: NA
V gene: TRBV28
D gene: NA

CDR3 protein: CASTTGIHEQYF
CDR3 DNA: TGTGCCAGCACAACAGGGATCCACGAGCAGTACTTC
J gene: TRBJ2-7
CDR3 length: 12
clone size: NA
V gene: TRBV12-3/TRBV12-4
D gene: NA

CDR3 protein: CSARSQQPYGYTF
CDR3 DNA: TGCAGTGCTAGGAGTCAACAGCCCTATGGCTACACCTTC
J gene: TRBJ1-2
CDR3 length: 13
clone size: NA
V gene: TRBV20-1
D gene: NA

CDR3 protein: CASSIGLAGGLQETQYF
CDR3 DNA: TGCGCCAGCAGCATCGGACTAGCGGGGGGTCTCCAAGAGACCCAGTACTTC
J gene: TRBJ2-5
CDR3 length: 17
clone size: NA
V gene: TRBV5-1
D gene: TRBD2

CDR3 protein: CASSQQGGIRETQYF
CDR3 DNA: TGTGCCAGCAGCCAACAGGGCGGGATCCGAGAGACCCAGTACTTC
J gene: TRBJ2-5
CDR3 length: 15
clone size: NA
V gene: TRBV3-1
D gene: NA

CDR3 protein: CSAFRDMNTEAFF
CDR3 DNA: TGCAGTGCATTCAGGGACATGAACACTGAAGCTTTCTTT
J gene: TRBJ1-1
CDR3 length: 13
clone size: NA
V gene: TRBV20-1
D gene: NA

CDR3 protein: CASRVAVTSTDTQYF
CDR3 DNA: TGCGCCAGCCGGGTAGCGGTTACTAGCACAGATACGCAGTATTTT
J gene: TRBJ2-3
CDR3 length: 15
clone size: few
V gene: TRBV5-1
D gene: NA

CDR3 protein: CASSYEQGGYTF
CDR3 DNA: TGTGCCAGCAGTTACGAACAGGGTGGCTACACCTTC
J gene: TRBJ1-2
CDR3 length: 12
clone size: once
V gene: TRBV6-2/TRBV6-3
D gene: NA

CDR3 protein: CASSFQDQETQFF
CDR3 DNA: TGTGCCAGCAGTTTTCAGGACCAAGAGACCCAGTTCTTC
J gene: TRBJ2-1
CDR3 length: 13
clone size: NA
V gene: TRBV12-3/TRBV12-4
D gene: NA

CDR3 protein: CASSSGLAKGETQYF
CDR3 DNA: TGTGCCAGCAGCTCTGGACTTGCGAAAGGAGAGACCCAGTACTTC
J gene: TRBJ2-5
CDR3 length: 15
clone size: NA
V gene: TRBV5-6
D gene: NA

CDR3 protein: CAISLGTDTEAFF
CDR3 DNA: TGTGCCATCAGTCTAGGGACAGACACTGAAGCTTTCTTT
J gene: TRBJ1-1
CDR3 length: 13
clone size: NA
V gene: TRBV10-3
D gene: TRBD1

CDR3 protein: CSAPGGRGTEAFF
CDR3 DNA: TGCAGTGCCCCAGGGGGGCGCGGCACTGAAGCTTTCTTT
J gene: TRBJ1-1
CDR3 length: 13
clone size: NA
V gene: TRBV20-1
D gene: TRBD1

CDR3 protein: CASSLSTGGGGNTQYF
CDR3 DNA: TGTGCCAGCAGTTTATCGACAGGGGGGGGAGGGAATACGCAGTATTTT
J gene: TRBJ2-3
CDR3 length: 16
clone size: few
V gene: TRBV27
D gene: TRBD1

CDR3 protein: CSARVRASSHSGANVLTF
CDR3 DNA: TGCAGTGCTAGAGTCCGGGCTAGCTCCCACTCTGGGGCCAACGTCCTGACTTTC
J gene: TRBJ2-6
CDR3 length: 18
clone size: NA
V gene: TRBV20-1
D gene: NA

CDR3 protein: CASSKGGPQNIQYF
CDR3 DNA: TGTGCCAGCAGCAAGGGAGGGCCGCAAAACATTCAGTACTTC
J gene: TRBJ2-4
CDR3 length: 14
clone size: few
V gene: TRBV28
D gene: TRBD2

CDR3 protein: CASISTGSHDEQYF
CDR3 DNA: TGTGCCAGCATCTCGACAGGGTCCCACGACGAGCAGTACTTC
J gene: TRBJ2-7
CDR3 length: 14
clone size: NA
V gene: TRBV28
D gene: TRBD1

CDR3 protein: CAISEDLLGGSSYTF
CDR3 DNA: TGTGCCATCAGTGAGGATCTGTTGGGGGGCTCAAGCTACACCTTC
J gene: TRBJ1-2
CDR3 length: 15
clone size: few
V gene: TRBV10-3
D gene: NA

CDR3 protein: CATSVGDRVSEQYF
CDR3 DNA: TGTGCCACCAGTGTCGGCGACAGGGTAAGCGAGCAGTACTTC
J gene: TRBJ2-7
CDR3 length: 14
clone size: NA
V gene: TRBV24-1
D gene: TRBD1

CDR3 protein: CASSQVAGPPPDTQYF
CDR3 DNA: TGCGCCAGCAGCCAAGTTGCGGGACCCCCCCCAGATACGCAGTATTTT
J gene: TRBJ2-3
CDR3 length: 16
clone size: NA
V gene: TRBV4-3
D gene: NA

CDR3 protein: CASRRADAQYF
CDR3 DNA: TGTGCCAGCAGGAGGGCAGATGCGCAGTATTTC
J gene: TRBJ2-3
CDR3 length: 11
clone size: NA
V gene: TRBV12-3/TRBV12-4
D gene: NA

CDR3 protein: CASSQDTLSGNTIYF
CDR3 DNA: TGTGCCAGCAGCCAAGATACCCTCTCTGGAAACACCATATATTTT
J gene: TRBJ1-3
CDR3 length: 15
clone size: NA
V gene: TRBV3-1
D gene: NA

CDR3 protein: CASSFTSQGGGVQETQYF
CDR3 DNA: TGTGCCAGCAGTTTTACTAGTCAGGGCGGGGGGGTCCAAGAGACCCAGTACTTC
J gene: TRBJ2-5
CDR3 length: 18
clone size: NA
V gene: TRBV7-2
D gene: TRBD2

CDR3 protein: CASSQGSTGNYEQFF
CDR3 DNA: TGTGCCAGCAGCCAAGGGTCCACAGGGAACTACGAGCAGTTCTTC
J gene: TRBJ2-1
CDR3 length: 15
clone size: NA
V gene: TRBV3-1
D gene: NA

CDR3 protein: CASSLDNVGESHEQYF
CDR3 DNA: TGTGCCAGCAGCTTAGATAACGTTGGAGAATCCCACGAGCAGTACTTC
J gene: TRBJ2-7
CDR3 length: 16
clone size: many
V gene: TRBV7-2
D gene: NA

CDR3 protein: CASSLGTGDSAGNTIYF
CDR3 DNA: TGTGCCAGCAGCTTAGGGACAGGGGATTCGGCGGGAAACACCATATATTTT
J gene: TRBJ1-3
CDR3 length: 17
clone size: NA
V gene: TRBV7-8
D gene: TRBD1

CDR3 protein: CSAEIAGGPDTQYF
CDR3 DNA: TGCAGTGCCGAAATAGCGGGGGGCCCAGATACGCAGTATTTT
J gene: TRBJ2-3
CDR3 length: 14
clone size: NA
V gene: TRBV20-1
D gene: TRBD2

CDR3 protein: CATRDDKKKVEQFF
CDR3 DNA: TGTGCCACCAGGGATGATAAGAAGAAGGTTGAGCAGTTCTTC
J gene: TRBJ2-1
CDR3 length: 14
clone size: few
V gene: TRBV15
D gene: NA

CDR3 protein: CSARDPDAVSSYEQYF
CDR3 DNA: TGCAGTGCTAGAGATCCGGACGCCGTCTCCTCCTACGAGCAGTACTTC
J gene: TRBJ2-7
CDR3 length: 16
clone size: NA
V gene: TRBV20-1
D gene: NA

CDR3 protein: CATSDFVGSGRDEQYF
CDR3 DNA: TGTGCCACCAGTGATTTCGTCGGAAGCGGAAGAGACGAGCAGTACTTC
J gene: TRBJ2-7
CDR3 length: 16
clone size: many
V gene: TRBV24-1
D gene: NA

CDR3 protein: CASRGQDSSNQPQHF
CDR3 DNA: TGTGCCAGCAGGGGACAAGACAGCAGCAATCAGCCCCAGCATTTT
J gene: TRBJ1-5
CDR3 length: 15
clone size: few
V gene: TRBV12-3/TRBV12-4
D gene: NA

CDR3 protein: CAIRQGGDTGELFF
CDR3 DNA: TGTGCCATCAGACAGGGAGGGGACACCGGGGAGCTGTTTTTT
J gene: TRBJ2-2
CDR3 length: 14
clone size: once
V gene: TRBV10-3
D gene: NA

CDR3 protein: CASSRTGTGGGDEQYF
CDR3 DNA: TGCGCCAGCAGCAGGACCGGGACAGGGGGCGGCGACGAGCAGTACTTC
J gene: TRBJ2-7
CDR3 length: 16
clone size: once
V gene: TRBV5-1
D gene: TRBD1